This section outlines one T cell receptor (beta chain) sequence together with its context. An end of the junction does not agree with germline; a read error may underlie this. Co-extraction of both nucleic acids (RNA and DNA) used about 17-31 mg of unsorted bulk tissue. The data derive from a study of tumor-infiltrating lymphocytes in primary liver carcinoma. The authors made TCR beta cDNA from approximately 500 ng total RNA with a constant-region primer. Amplification in three nested multiplex PCR rounds with slightly modified ARM-PCR gave rise to TCR beta libraries. PCR rounds one and two used TRBV1-TRBV30 forward primers with a C-beta reverse primer for about 11 cycles each. Using its own MiXCR run on the multiplex PCR reads, TCRdb lists one record per CDR3 protein. The sample comprises 85,000 to 100,000 distinct CDR3 sequences, about 73% of which are singletons, and around 25% rests with the top ten.

The CDR3 has 21 amino acids. Germline CDR1 is WSHSY and CDR2 is SAAADI. The rearrangement uses TRBV10-2 and TRBJ2-1; D might be TRBD1 or TRBD2, each matching 6 bases. The source of this sequence is a man between 40 and 49 years old with primary liver carcinoma and hepatitis B virus infection. The sample was tumor-adjacent normal liver tissue. CDR3 DNA: TGCGCCAGCAGTGAGCTTCTGGGACGGGAGAGAGGGGGGAGCTCCTACAATGGGCAGTTCTTC. It codes for CASSELLGRERGGSSYNGQFF.